This T cell receptor (beta chain) was recovered during a study of CD8 T cells in Susac syndrome. Reverse transcription of about 0.5 to 1 ug RNA used random hexamers. TCRdb re-called the immunoSEQ multiplex PCR reads with MiXCR, one entry per CDR3 protein. The repertoire holds approximately 220,000 distinct CDR3 sequences, approximately 90% seen once, with around 0.15% in the top ten. The sample consisted of CD8+ T cells from PBMCs. The receptor comes from a human donor with multiple sclerosis.

The CDR3 coding sequence is TGCGCCAGCAGCCAAGAGACAGGCTACGAGCAGTACTTC. Translated: CASSQETGYEQYF. The rearrangement joins TRBV4-3 to TRBJ2-7; a possible D gene is TRBD1 (6 bases). Germline V gives CDR1 LGHNA, CDR2 YSLEER. V was cut by 0 bases and J by 3 bases, with 6 bases left in between. This CDR3 is 13 amino acids long.